This T cell receptor (beta chain) was identified during a study of blood T cell repertoires in COVID-19. Study background: The origin of the acute and convalescent COVID-19 samples was the United States, Italy and Spain. Sample material is recorded as cDNA or gDNA derived from T cells, B-cell-depleted T cells, or PBMCs.

In the source study's methods: Amplification of reference gene primers was used by the study to estimate nucleated cell counts. Produced via immunoSEQ multiplex PCR; TCRdb's table is partial and in-frame only. The V and J calls and clone size were taken over from that table, and D and trimming were inferred from the DNA. This sample yields 250,000 to 300,000 clones, of which approximately 85% are seen a single time; approximately 5.1% belongs to the top ten. Trimming cost V 5 bases and J 2 bases, with 13 bases left between them. CDR3 length equals 15 residues. CDR1 is PRHDT and CDR2 is FYEKMQ in the germline V gene (reference sequence). This clone occurred once.

The chain recombines TRBV13 with TRBJ2-1; D perhaps matches TRBD2 (5 bases). This TCR was recovered from a man in his fifties or sixties with active or convalescent COVID-19. Sequenced material: peripheral blood. The CDR3 loop is CASSPPEGTYNEQFF. The CDR3 DNA is TGTGCCAGCAGCCCCCCCGAGGGTACCTACAATGAGCAGTTCTTC. Supplemented by reference TRBV13 and TRBJ2-1, the full variable domain reads AAGVIQSPRHLIKEKRETATLKCYPIPRHDTVYWYQQGPGQDPQFLISFYEKMQSDKGSIPDRFSAQQFSDYHSELNMSSLELGDSALYFCASSPPEGTYNEQFFGPGTRLTVL.